The 12 T cell receptor beta chains below were found in one sample sequenced in a study of long-term antiretroviral therapy in people with HIV. Sequencing relied on immunoSEQ assay v3.0, run at survey level. Here immunoSEQ multiplex PCR was the method, and the copy in TCRdb shows in-frame clones only, minus some. The table lists about 22,000 clones, around three quarters of them singletons. The material was unsorted PBMCs, obtained 1.2 years after starting antiretroviral therapy. These receptors were collected from a middle-aged woman with HIV.

The V call is TRBV18, the J call TRBJ2-3; D tentatively fits TRBD1 or TRBD2 (5 bases each). The CDR3 is 14 amino acids. V lost 4 bases, J lost 1 base, and 9 bases lay in between. From germline, CDR1 is KGHSH and CDR2 LQKENI. The CDR3 spells CASSRGRGTDTQYF. The CDR3 region has the DNA TGTGCCAGCTCACGGGGACGGGGCACAGATACGCAGTATTTT.

In this sample, this clone turned up once. The V and J genes are TRBV5-1 and TRBJ1-4; tentative D call: TRBD1 (6 bases). The CDR3 totals 15 residues. V shed 4 bases and J shed 8 bases, with 18 bases lying between them. The germline CDR1 and CDR2 sequences are SGHRS and YFSETQ. CDR3 coding DNA: TGCGCCAGCAGCCCTAAAACCCCAGGGGAAGAAAAACTGTTTTTT. Its protein is CASSPKTPGEEKLFF.

This chain joins TRBV7-9 and TRBJ2-3, with D perhaps being TRBD1 or TRBD2 (6 bases each). CDR3 size: 18 residues. The germline V and J ends were trimmed by 1 base and 0 bases, with 17 bases remaining between them. Looked up from germline, CDR1 is SEHNR and CDR2 is FQNEAQ (reference sequence). The CDR3 nucleotides read TGTGCCAGCAGCTTAGTCGGCTATGGGGGGCTGAGCACAGATACGCAGTATTTT. As protein: CASSLVGYGGLSTDTQYF. Full variable domain (outside the CDR3, taken from reference TRBV7-9 and TRBJ2-3): DTGVSQNPRHKITKRGQNVTFRCDPISEHNRLYWYRQTLGQGPEFLTYFQNEAQLEKSRLLSDRFSAERPKGSFSTLEIQRTEQGDSAMYLCASSLVGYGGLSTDTQYFGPGTRLTVL.

The chain recombines TRBV29-1 with TRBJ2-7, with 13 bases identical to TRBD2. V gave up 6 bases and J gave up 3 bases; unmatched junction bases: 8. Germline V lookup: CDR1 SQVTM, CDR2 ANQGSEA. The CDR3 runs to 15 residues. CDR3 bases: TGCAGCGTCAAATCCGGGACTAGCGGGAACTACGAGCAGTACTTC. Translated, it gives CSVKSGTSGNYEQYF.

The chain employs TRBV27 and TRBJ1-5, with D tentatively TRBD1 (6 bases). V gave up 0 bases and J gave up 7 bases, with 13 bases separating them. The germline V gene encodes CDR1 MNHEY and CDR2 SMNVEV (reference sequence). The CDR3 consists of 15 residues. The CDR3 protein is CASSLSVGATQPQHF. CDR3 nucleotides: TGTGCCAGCAGTTTATCGGTGGGGGCCACGCAGCCCCAGCATTTT.

The V and J genes are TRBV6-5 and TRBJ2-5; 9 bases line up with TRBD2. This CDR3 has 14 residues. Germline V gene lookup returns CDR1 MNHEY and CDR2 SVGAGI. The V gene end was trimmed by 6 bases and the J gene end by 4 bases; junction bases not matched to a gene: 6. CDR3: CASRSLTSGETQYF. The CDR3 DNA reads as TGTGCCAGCAGGTCCCTGACTAGCGGAGAGACCCAGTACTTC.

This sequence joins TRBV6-5 and TRBJ2-5, with TRBD2 as a possible D gene (7 bases). Trimming left V 10 bases short and J 0 bases short, with 15 bases between. CDR3 length equals 14 residues. CDR1 MNHEY and CDR2 SVGAGI come from the germline V gene. CDR3 coding DNA: TGTGCCACCGCGACGGGGGGCCACCAAGAGACCCAGTACTTC. Translation: CATATGGHQETQYF.

V usage is TRBV9 and J usage is TRBJ2-7; TRBD2 is a possible D gene (5 bases). The germline V gene has CDR1 SGDLS and CDR2 YYNGEE. Trimming took 0 bases from V and 6 from J, leaving 7 bases between them. This CDR3 contains 12 residues. CDR3 DNA sequence: TGTGCCAGCAGCGTAGGGGAGACCGAGCAGTACTTC. Protein sequence: CASSVGETEQYF.

The J gene is TRBJ1-2, the V gene TRBV5-5; D is unclear. This CDR3 has 15 amino acids. With 6 bases removed from V and 2 bases from J, the gap between germline ends came to 17 bases. Germline CDR1 and CDR2: SGHKS and YYEKEE (reference sequence). CDR3 in amino acids: CASTTLAGLNYGYTF. The DNA for the CDR3 is TGTGCCAGCACCACCCTCGCCGGATTAAACTATGGCTACACCTTC.

The CDR3 protein is CASSWSTGAQETQYF. CDR3 nucleotides: TGTGCCAGCAGCTGGTCGACAGGAGCCCAAGAGACCCAGTACTTC. This chain links TRBV7-6 with TRBJ2-5, with a possible D match to TRBD1 (6 bases). This CDR3 region has 15 residues. The V end was cut by 4 bases, the J end by 1 base, with 13 bases between. From germline, CDR1 is SGHVS and CDR2 FNYEAQ.

The V gene is TRBV7-2, the J gene TRBJ2-5, with 11 nucleotides matching TRBD2. V dropped 0 bases and J dropped 1; count of bases not matched to a gene: 1. The CDR3 covers 16 residues. Per germline, CDR1 SGHTA and CDR2 FQGNSA. DNA for the CDR3: TGTGCCAGCAGCTTAGCTAGCGGGGGGGCCCAAGAGACCCAGTACTTC. Its protein product is CASSLASGGAQETQYF. Full variable domain (outside the CDR3, taken from reference TRBV7-2 and TRBJ2-5): GAGVSQSPSNKVTEKGKDVELRCDPISGHTALYWYRQSLGQGLEFLIYFQGNSAPDKSGLPSDRFSAERTGGSVSTLTIQRTQQEDSAVYLCASSLASGGAQETQYFGPGTRLLVL.

V gene TRBV2 combines with J gene TRBJ2-7; TRBD2 agrees at 7 bases. Germline V gene data show CDR1 as SNHLY and CDR2 as FYNNEI. V lost 5 bases, J lost 4 bases, and 8 bases stayed unmatched. CDR3 length: 14 residues. CDR3 nucleotide sequence: TGTGCCAGCAGTATCCTAGCGGCTGGGTACGAGCAGTACTTC. It encodes CASSILAAGYEQYF.